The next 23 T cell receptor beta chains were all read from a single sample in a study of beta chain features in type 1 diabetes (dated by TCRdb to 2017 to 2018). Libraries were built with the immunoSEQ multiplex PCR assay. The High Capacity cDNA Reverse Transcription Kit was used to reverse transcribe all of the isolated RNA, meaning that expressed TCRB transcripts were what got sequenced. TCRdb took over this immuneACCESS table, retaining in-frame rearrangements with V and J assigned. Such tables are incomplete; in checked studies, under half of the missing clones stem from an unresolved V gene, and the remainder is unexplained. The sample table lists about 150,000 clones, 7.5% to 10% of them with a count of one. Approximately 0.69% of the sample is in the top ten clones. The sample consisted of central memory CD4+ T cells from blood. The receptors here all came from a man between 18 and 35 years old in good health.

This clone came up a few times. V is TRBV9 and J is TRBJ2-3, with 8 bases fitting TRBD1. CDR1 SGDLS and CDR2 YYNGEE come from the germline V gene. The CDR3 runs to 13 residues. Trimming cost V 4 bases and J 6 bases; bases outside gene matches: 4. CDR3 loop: CASSPDREDTQYF. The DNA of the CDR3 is TGTGCCAGCAGCCCGGACAGGGAGGATACGCAGTATTTT.

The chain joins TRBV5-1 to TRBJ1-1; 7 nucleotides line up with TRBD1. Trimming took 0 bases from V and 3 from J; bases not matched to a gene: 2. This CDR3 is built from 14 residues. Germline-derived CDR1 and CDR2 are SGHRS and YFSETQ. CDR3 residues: CASSLGQGYTEAFF. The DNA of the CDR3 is TGCGCCAGCAGCTTGGGACAGGGATACACTGAAGCTTTCTTT.

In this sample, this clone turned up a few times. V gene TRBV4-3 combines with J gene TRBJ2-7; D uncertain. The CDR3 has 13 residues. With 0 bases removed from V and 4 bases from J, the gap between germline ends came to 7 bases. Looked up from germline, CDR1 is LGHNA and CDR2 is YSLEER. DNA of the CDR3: TGCGCCAGCAGCCAAGAAACAGTTTACGAGCAGTACTTC. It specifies CASSQETVYEQYF.

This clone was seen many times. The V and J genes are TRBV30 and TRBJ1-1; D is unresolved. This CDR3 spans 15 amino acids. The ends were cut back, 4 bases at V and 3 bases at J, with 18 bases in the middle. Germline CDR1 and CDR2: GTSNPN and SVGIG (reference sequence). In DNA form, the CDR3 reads TGTGCCTGGAAGGAGGGCGCGGGTAAGGACACTGAAGCTTTCTTT. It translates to CAWKEGAGKDTEAFF.

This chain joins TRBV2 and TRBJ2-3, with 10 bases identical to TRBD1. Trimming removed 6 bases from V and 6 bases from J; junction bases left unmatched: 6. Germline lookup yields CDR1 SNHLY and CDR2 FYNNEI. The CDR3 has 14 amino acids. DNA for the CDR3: TGTGCCAGCAGCCCGACAGGGGGCGCGGATACGCAGTATTTT. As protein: CASSPTGGADTQYF.

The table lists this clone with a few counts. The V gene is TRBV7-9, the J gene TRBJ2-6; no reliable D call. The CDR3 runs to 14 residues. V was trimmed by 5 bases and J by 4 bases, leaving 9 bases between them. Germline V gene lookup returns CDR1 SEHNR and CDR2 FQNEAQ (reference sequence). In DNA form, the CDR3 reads TGTGCCAGCAGCCCCCCCGGGGGGGCCAACGTCCTGACTTTC. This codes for CASSPPGGANVLTF. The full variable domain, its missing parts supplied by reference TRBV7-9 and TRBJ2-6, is DTGVSQNPRHKITKRGQNVTFRCDPISEHNRLYWYRQTLGQGPEFLTYFQNEAQLEKSRLLSDRFSAERPKGSFSTLEIQRTEQGDSAMYLCASSPPGGANVLTFGAGSRLTVL.

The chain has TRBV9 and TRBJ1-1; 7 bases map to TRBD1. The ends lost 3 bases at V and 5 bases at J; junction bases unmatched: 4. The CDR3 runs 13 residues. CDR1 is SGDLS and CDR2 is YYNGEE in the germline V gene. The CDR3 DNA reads TGTGCCAGCAGCGGAGCGACAGGGACTGAAGCTTTCTTT. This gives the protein CASSGATGTEAFF.

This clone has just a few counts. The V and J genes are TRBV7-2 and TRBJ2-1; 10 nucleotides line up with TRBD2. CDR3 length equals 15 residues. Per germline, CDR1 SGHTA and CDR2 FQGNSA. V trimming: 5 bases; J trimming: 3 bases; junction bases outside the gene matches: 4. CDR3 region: CASSQASGGYNEQFF. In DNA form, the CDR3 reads TGTGCCAGCAGCCAGGCTAGCGGGGGCTACAATGAGCAGTTCTTC.

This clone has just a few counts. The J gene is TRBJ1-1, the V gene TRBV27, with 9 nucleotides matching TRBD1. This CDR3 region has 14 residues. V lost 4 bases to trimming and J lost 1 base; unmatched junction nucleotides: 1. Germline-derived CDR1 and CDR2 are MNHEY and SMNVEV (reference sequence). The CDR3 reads CASSSGQGNTEAFF. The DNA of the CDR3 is TGTGCCAGCAGTTCGGGACAGGGGAACACTGAAGCTTTCTTT.

CDR3 region: CASSGGQGGYEQYF. The CDR3 region has the DNA TGTGCCAGCAGTGGGGGACAGGGGGGTTACGAGCAGTACTTC. The genes are TRBV6-1 and TRBJ2-7; 11 bases are shared with TRBD1. The CDR3 is 14 residues long. Germline V gene lookup returns CDR1 MNHNS and CDR2 SASEGT. Trimming cost V 4 bases and J 4 bases; bases outside gene matches: 3.

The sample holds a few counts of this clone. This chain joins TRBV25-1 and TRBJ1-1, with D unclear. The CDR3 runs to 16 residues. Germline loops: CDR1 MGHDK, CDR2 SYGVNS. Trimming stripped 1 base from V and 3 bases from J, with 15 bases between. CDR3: CASSELEGTGYTEAFF. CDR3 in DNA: TGTGCCAGCAGTGAATTGGAGGGAACGGGGTACACTGAAGCTTTCTTT.

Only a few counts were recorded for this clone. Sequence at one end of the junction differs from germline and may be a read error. As DNA, the CDR3 is TGTGCCAGCAGCCAAGGGCGGGAGGCACACAATGAGCAGTTCTTC. Translated, it gives CASSQGREAHNEQFF. The chain employs TRBV4-1 and TRBJ2-1, with 8 bases fitting TRBD2. This CDR3 has 15 amino acids. The germline V gene encodes CDR1 MGHRA and CDR2 YSYEKL.

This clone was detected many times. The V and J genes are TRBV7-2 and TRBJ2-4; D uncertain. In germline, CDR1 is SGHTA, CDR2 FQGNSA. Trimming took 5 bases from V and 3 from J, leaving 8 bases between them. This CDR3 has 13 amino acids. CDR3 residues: CASSPGFKNIQYF. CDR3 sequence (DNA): TGTGCCAGCAGCCCCGGGTTCAAAAACATTCAGTACTTC.

This CDR3 reads CASSLRGSTHNEQFF. CDR3 DNA: TGTGCCAGCAGCTTACGTGGGAGTACCCACAATGAGCAGTTCTTC. This chain connects TRBV7-9 to TRBJ2-1; a weak D match, TRBD2 (5 bases). The CDR3 length is 15 residues. V was trimmed by 2 bases and J by 5 bases, leaving 13 bases between them. CDR1 and CDR2 (germline): SEHNR, FQNEAQ (reference sequence).

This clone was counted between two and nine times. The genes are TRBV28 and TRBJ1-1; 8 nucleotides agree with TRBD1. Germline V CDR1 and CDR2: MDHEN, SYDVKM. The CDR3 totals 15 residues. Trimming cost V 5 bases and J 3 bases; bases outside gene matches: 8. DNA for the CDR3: TGTGCCAGCAGTGAAAACAGGGGGAAATACACTGAAGCTTTCTTT. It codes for CASSENRGKYTEAFF.

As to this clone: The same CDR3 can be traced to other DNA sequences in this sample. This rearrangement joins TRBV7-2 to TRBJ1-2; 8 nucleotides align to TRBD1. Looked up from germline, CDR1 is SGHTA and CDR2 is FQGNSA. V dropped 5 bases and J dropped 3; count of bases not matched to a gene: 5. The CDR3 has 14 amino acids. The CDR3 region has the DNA TGTGCCAGCAGCACCGGACAGGGTTACTATGGCTACACCTTC. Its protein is CASSTGQGYYGYTF.

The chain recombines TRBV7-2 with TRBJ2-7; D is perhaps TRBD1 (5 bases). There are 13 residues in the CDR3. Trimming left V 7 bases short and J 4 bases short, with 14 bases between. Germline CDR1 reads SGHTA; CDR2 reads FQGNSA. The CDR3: CASTLVGAYEQYF. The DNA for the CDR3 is TGTGCCAGCACCCTAGTAGGGGCGTACGAGCAGTACTTC.

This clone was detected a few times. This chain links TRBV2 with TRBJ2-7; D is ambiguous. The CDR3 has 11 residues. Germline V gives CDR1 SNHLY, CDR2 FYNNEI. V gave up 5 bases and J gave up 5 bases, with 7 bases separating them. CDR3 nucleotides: TGTGCCAGCAGTCCATTCCACGAGCAGTACTTC. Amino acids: CASSPFHEQYF.

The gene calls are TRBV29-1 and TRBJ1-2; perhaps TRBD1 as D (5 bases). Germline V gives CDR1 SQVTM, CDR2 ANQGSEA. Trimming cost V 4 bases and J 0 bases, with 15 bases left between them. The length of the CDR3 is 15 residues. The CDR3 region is CSVVKYGGTNYGYTF. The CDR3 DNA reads TGCAGCGTTGTAAAGTACGGGGGTACTAACTATGGCTACACCTTC.

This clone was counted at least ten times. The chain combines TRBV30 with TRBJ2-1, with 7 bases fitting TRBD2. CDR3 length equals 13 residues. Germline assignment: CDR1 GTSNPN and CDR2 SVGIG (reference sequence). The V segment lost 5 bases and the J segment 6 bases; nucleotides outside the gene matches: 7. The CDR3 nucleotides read TGTGCCTGGGATCAGCGGGGCCTCAATGAGCAGTTCTTC. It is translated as CAWDQRGLNEQFF.

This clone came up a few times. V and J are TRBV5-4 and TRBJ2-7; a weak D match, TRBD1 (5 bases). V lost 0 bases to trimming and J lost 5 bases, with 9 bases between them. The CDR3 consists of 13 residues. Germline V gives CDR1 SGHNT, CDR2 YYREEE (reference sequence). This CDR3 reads CASSLGGRDEQYF. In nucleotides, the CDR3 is TGTGCCAGCAGCTTGGGTGGCAGGGACGAGCAGTACTTC.

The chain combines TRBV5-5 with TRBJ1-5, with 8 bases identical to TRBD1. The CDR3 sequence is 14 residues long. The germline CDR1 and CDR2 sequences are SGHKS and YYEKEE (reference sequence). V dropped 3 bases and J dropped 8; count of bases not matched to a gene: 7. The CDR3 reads CASSWRTGREPQHF. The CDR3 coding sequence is TGTGCCAGCAGCTGGCGGACAGGGCGTGAGCCCCAGCATTTT.

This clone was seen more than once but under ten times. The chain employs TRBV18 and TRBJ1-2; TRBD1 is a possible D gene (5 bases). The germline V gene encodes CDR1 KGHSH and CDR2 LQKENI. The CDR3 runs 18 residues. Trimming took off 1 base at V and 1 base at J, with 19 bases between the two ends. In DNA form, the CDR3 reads TGTGCCAGCTCACCACGAAGTCACCAGGGCACCGGTAACTATGGCTACACCTTC. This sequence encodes CASSPRSHQGTGNYGYTF.